This T cell receptor (beta chain) emerged from a study of Graves' ophthalmopathy and Graves' hyperthyroidism. The evidence that diagnosis relied on was clinical symptoms, serum thyroxine, TRAb, thyroid ultrasound and orbital computed tomography. The germline V gene has CDR1 WSHSY and CDR2 SAAADI. Trimming stripped 3 bases from V and 4 bases from J, with 13 bases between. This CDR3 spans 14 amino acids. From RNA, the CDR3 regions of TCR beta chains were amplified and sequenced. The first-round RT-PCR employed HTBI primers together with the Qiagen OneStep RT-PCR kit. A multiplex PCR was then performed as the second round. TCRdb called the multiplex PCR reads again in MiXCR, with one record for every CDR3 protein. The table lists over a million distinct CDR3 sequences, about 40% of them singletons.

The chain carries TRBV10-2 and TRBJ2-7, with a weak D call TRBD2 (6 bases). This receptor was taken from an adult man with Graves' hyperthyroidism. The source material was peripheral blood or thyroid tissue (not recorded which). The CDR3 nucleotides read TGCGCCAGCAGTGACTCCGGGAGTCGGTACGAGCAGTACTTC. It is translated as CASSDSGSRYEQYF.